These 2 T cell receptor beta chains share one sample of origin, sequenced in a study of blood T cell repertoires in COVID-19. Some clones are missing from TCRdb's copy, which holds only in-frame ones; the method was immunoSEQ multiplex PCR. The sample holds hundreds of thousands of clones, nearly 90% seen once. Material for sequencing was PBMCs or T cells enriched from blood (not recorded which). These receptors all come from a woman between 18 and 30 years old with acute COVID-19.

CDR3 DNA: TGTGCCAGCAGTGTTCGGCAGGGACTTGATGGTACGCAGTATTTT. As protein: CASSVRQGLDGTQYF. V usage is TRBV2 and J usage is TRBJ2-3; a weak D match, TRBD2 (6 bases). CDR3 size: 15 residues. Looked up from germline, CDR1 is SNHLY and CDR2 is FYNNEI. Trimming pared 4 bases from V and 8 bases from J, leaving 19 bases between.

The chain carries TRBV7-2 and TRBJ1-2; possible D gene TRBD1, 5 bases. The germline V gene encodes CDR1 SGHTA and CDR2 FQGNSA. This CDR3 is built from 17 residues. The ends were cut back, 5 bases at V and 0 bases at J, with 19 bases in the middle. This CDR3 reads CASSPRIGAGSNYGYTF. The CDR3 nucleotides read TGTGCCAGCAGCCCTAGGATTGGGGCAGGTTCTAACTATGGCTACACCTTC.